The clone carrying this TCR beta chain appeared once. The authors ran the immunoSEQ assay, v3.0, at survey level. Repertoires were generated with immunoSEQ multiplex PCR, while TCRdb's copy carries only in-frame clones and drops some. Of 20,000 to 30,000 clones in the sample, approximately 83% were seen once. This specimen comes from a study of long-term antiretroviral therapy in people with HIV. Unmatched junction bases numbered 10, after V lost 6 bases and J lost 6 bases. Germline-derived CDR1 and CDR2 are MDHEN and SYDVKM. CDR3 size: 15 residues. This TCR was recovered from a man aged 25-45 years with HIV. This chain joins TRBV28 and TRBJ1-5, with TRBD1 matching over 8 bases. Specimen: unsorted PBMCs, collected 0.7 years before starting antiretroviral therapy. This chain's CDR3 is CASRTDRAVGQPQHF. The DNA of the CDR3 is TGTGCCAGCAGAACGGACAGGGCGGTCGGTCAGCCCCAGCATTTT.